The sequence of this T cell receptor beta chain was determined in a study of T-cell reconstitution after alpha-beta-depleted transplantation in children. V lost 6 bases and J lost 6, with 13 bases in between. The CDR3 runs 13 residues. Looked up from germline, CDR1 is SEHNR and CDR2 is FQNEAQ (reference sequence). Unique molecular identifiers were used to barcode this TCRbeta library. In TCRdb, the PCR reads were re-called with MiXCR into one record per CDR3 protein. The sample yields 450,000 to 500,000 distinct CDR3 sequences, about 12% seen once. This clonotype has ten or more counts. The sample here was PBMCs from the stem cell graft donor, taken from the stem cell graft. The receptor comes from a human donor who donated a stem cell graft to a child with combined immunodeficiency. V is TRBV7-9 and J is TRBJ2-3; possibly TRBD2 for D (6 bases). As DNA, the CDR3 is TGTGCCAGCAGGGCCTCGGGAGAGGATACGCAGTATTTT. Encoded protein: CASRASGEDTQYF.